This TCR beta chain was found in a study of cytomegalovirus exposure and HLA in healthy donors. Study-wide results and caveats: It was assumed in the presence/absence analyses that sequencing depth was roughly uniform across donors.

Primers included in the PCR were 60 Vbeta and 13 Jbeta primers. Clones were read by immunoSEQ multiplex PCR, and TCRdb kept only the in-frame ones, dropping some. The sample holds about 130,000 clones, roughly three quarters seen once. Notes on this clone: The antigen is undetermined.

Each of the donors was a healthy bone marrow donor. The CDR3 length is 15 residues. Germline values: CDR1 MGHRA, CDR2 YSYEKL. V lost 1 base and J lost 5; bases outside the gene matches: 4. Specimen: PBMCs. This TCR was recovered from a man aged 30 to 45 in good health and CMV-seronegative. This sequence joins TRBV4-1 and TRBJ2-1; 8 bases line up with TRBD2. CDR3 region: CASSQGTSGNNEQFF. CDR3 DNA: TGCGCCAGCAGCCAAGGCACTAGCGGAAACAATGAGCAGTTCTTC.